This is a list of T cell receptor beta chains from one sample in a study of blood T cells in healthy people across ages. From the 5' RACE reads, TCRdb called clonotypes with MiXCR, one entry per CDR3 protein. The repertoire includes some 900,000 distinct CDR3 sequences, about 48% of them detected once, and 13% sits in the top ten. Sequencing used blood. Receptors originate from a young man in good health. Both conserved end residues are part of each CDR3. The D gene is left open where the match is weak. Clone size is not always given. Where it is, it says once, few, many or a class for expanded clones.

V: TRBV7-2
J: TRBJ2-7
size: NA
D: NA
length: 15
DNA: TGTGCCAGCAGCCCGACGGGACGGGGGTTCGGCGAGCAGTACTTC
CDR3: CASSPTGRGFGEQYF

V: TRBV7-2
J: TRBJ1-2
size: NA
D: TRBD1
length: 17
DNA: TGTGCCAGCAGCTTAGAGTTCAGGGGGCCTTACAACTATGGCTACACCTTC
CDR3: CASSLEFRGPYNYGYTF

V: TRBV6-5
J: TRBJ2-2
size: NA
D: NA
length: 16
DNA: TGTGCCAGCAGTTACAATATAGGGGAGAACACCGGGGAGCTGTTTTTT
CDR3: CASSYNIGENTGELFF

V: TRBV12-3/TRBV12-4
J: TRBJ2-3
size: NA
D: NA
length: 16
DNA: TGTGCCAGCAGTCCCTATGCTAGAGAGAGCGCAGATACGCAGTATTTT
CDR3: CASSPYARESADTQYF

V: TRBV20-1
J: TRBJ1-1
size: NA
D: NA
length: 16
DNA: TGCAGTGCTAGAGATCCCTTAGGGGGTAGGTTAACTGAAGCTTTCTTT
CDR3: CSARDPLGGRLTEAFF

V: TRBV20-1
J: TRBJ1-2
size: NA
D: NA
length: 12
DNA: TGCAGTGCGATTGACAGGAGCTATGGCTACACCTTC
CDR3: CSAIDRSYGYTF

V: TRBV5-1
J: TRBJ2-7
size: few
D: NA
length: 14
DNA: TGCGCCAGCAGTCAGGCCGGGACCCGCTACGAGCAGTACTTC
CDR3: CASSQAGTRYEQYF

V: TRBV20-1
J: TRBJ2-3
size: NA
D: TRBD2
length: 16
DNA: TGCAGTGCTAGGGCTAGCGGGGGCACCAGCACAGATACGCAGTATTTT
CDR3: CSARASGGTSTDTQYF

V: TRBV9
J: TRBJ2-3
size: NA
D: NA
length: 16
DNA: TGTGCCAGCAGCGTAGGGGACCTACTTAATTCAGATACGCAGTATTTT
CDR3: CASSVGDLLNSDTQYF

V: TRBV5-6
J: TRBJ1-6
size: NA
D: NA
length: 14
DNA: TGTGCCAGCAGCTTAAGGCGGATTAATTCACCCCTCCACTTT
CDR3: CASSLRRINSPLHF

V: TRBV20-1
J: TRBJ2-1
size: NA
D: NA
length: 16
DNA: TGCAGTGCTAGAGCCGATGGGGGAAGCTCCTACAATGAGCAGTCCTTC
CDR3: CSARADGGSSYNEQSF

V: TRBV5-1
J: TRBJ1-4
size: many
D: NA
length: 16
DNA: TGCGCCAGCAGCCCGGGTGGGAGAGCAACTAATGAAAAACTGTTTTTT
CDR3: CASSPGGRATNEKLFF

V: TRBV20-1
J: TRBJ2-7
size: few
D: NA
length: 12
DNA: TGCAGTGCCCCAAACAGGGTCCTCGAGCAGTACTTC
CDR3: CSAPNRVLEQYF

V: TRBV2
J: TRBJ2-1
size: NA
D: NA
length: 15
DNA: TGTGCCAGCAGGGAGGCAACGGACTATTCCAATGAGCAGTTCTTC
CDR3: CASREATDYSNEQFF